The entry below describes one T cell receptor beta chain. The record originates from a study of control samples from healthy donors and cancer patients. Method: immunoSEQ multiplex PCR; TCRdb's copy keeps in-frame clones and lacks some. The sample has over 150,000 clones, 90% to 95% seen once. The V and J ends lost 3 bases and 4 bases respectively, with 16 bases between them. The germline V gene encodes CDR1 SGHRS and CDR2 YFSETQ. There are 15 residues in the CDR3. The specimen sequenced was blood. The chain links TRBV5-1 to TRBJ1-1; TRBD1 might be the D (5 bases). This TCR was recovered from a man aged 18 to 29 in good health. The CDR3 is CASSSTGLRVTEAFF. The CDR3 DNA reads as TGCGCCAGCAGCTCAACAGGATTACGGGTCACTGAAGCTTTCTTT.